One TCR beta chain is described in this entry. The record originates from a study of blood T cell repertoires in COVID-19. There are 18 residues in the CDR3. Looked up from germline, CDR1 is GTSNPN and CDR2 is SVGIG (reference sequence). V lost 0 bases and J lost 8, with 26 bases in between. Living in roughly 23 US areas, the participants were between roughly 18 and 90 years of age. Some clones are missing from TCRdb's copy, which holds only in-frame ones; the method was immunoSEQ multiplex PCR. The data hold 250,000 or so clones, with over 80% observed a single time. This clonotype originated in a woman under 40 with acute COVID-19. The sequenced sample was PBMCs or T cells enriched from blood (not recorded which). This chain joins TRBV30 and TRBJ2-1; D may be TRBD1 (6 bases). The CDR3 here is CAWSVLPPQGLVIDEQFF. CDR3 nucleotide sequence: TGTGCCTGGAGTGTACTACCCCCACAGGGCTTGGTAATTGATGAGCAGTTCTTC. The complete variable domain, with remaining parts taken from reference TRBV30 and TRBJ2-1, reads SQTIHQWPATLVQPVGSPLSLECTVEGTSNPNLYWYRQAAGRGLQLLFYSVGIGQISSEVPQNLSASRPQDRQFILSSKKLLLSDSGFYLCAWSVLPPQGLVIDEQFFGPGTRLTVL.